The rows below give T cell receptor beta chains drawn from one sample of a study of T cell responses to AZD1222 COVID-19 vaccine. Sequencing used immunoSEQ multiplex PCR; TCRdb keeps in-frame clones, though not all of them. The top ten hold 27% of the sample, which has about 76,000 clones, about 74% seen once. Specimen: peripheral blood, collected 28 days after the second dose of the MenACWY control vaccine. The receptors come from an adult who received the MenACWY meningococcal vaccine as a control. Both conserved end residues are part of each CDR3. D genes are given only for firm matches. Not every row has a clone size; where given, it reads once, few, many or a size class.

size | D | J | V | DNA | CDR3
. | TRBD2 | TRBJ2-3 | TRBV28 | TGTGCCAGCAGTACTAGCGGAAGCACAGATACGCAGTATTTT | CASSTSGSTDTQYF
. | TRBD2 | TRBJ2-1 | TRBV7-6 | TGTGCCAGCAGCCCCGTCATGGGAGCGGGAGGGCTTGGGGTCAGTGAGCAGTTCTTC | CASSPVMGAGGLGVSEQFF
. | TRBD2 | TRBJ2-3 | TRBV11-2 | TGTGCCAGCAGCTTAGCAACGATCCGGGGGGGCCCGAGCACAGATACGCAGTATTTT | CASSLATIRGGPSTDTQYF
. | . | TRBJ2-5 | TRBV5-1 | TGCGCCAGCAGCTTGGGGAACCAAGAGACCCAGTACTTC | CASSLGNQETQYF
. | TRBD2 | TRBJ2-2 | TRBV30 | TGTGCCTGGAGTAGGGGACTAGCCACCGGGGAGCTGTTTTTT | CAWSRGLATGELFF
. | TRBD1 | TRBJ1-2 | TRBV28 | TGTGCCAGCAGCGTGACAGGGAGTGGCTACACCTTC | CASSVTGSGYTF
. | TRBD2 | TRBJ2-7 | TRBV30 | TGTGCCTGGACGCCGCTAGCGGGGTCGTCACGGCAGTACTTC | CAWTPLAGSSRQYF
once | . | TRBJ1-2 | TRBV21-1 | TGTGCCAGCAGCATCCCGGGGACAGAAGCTAACTATGGCTACACCTTC | CASSIPGTEANYGYTF
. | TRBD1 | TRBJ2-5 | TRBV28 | TGTGCCAGCAGTGAGACCCTTGACAGGGATGAGACCCAGTACTTC | CASSETLDRDETQYF
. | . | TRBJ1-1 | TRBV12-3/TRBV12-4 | TGTGCCAGCAGCTTGGGGAAGAACACTGAAGCTTTCTTT | CASSLGKNTEAFF
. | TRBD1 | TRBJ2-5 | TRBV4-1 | TGCGCCAGCAGCCTCGGGACAGGGAGTCAAGAGACCCAGTACTTC | CASSLGTGSQETQYF
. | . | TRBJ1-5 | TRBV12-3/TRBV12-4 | TGTGCCAGCAGTTTAGCCCGGATTCAGCCCCAGCATTTT | CASSLARIQPQHF
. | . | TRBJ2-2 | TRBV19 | TGCGCCAGTAGTATAAGGCAGGCTGGGAACACCGGGGAGCTGTTTTTT | CASSIRQAGNTGELFF
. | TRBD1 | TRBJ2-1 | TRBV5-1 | TGCGCCAGCAGATTCCGGGACAGGGCCGATGAGCAGTTCTTC | CASRFRDRADEQFF
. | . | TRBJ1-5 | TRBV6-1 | TGTGCCAGCAGTGAAGGCGACAGCTATCAGCCCCAGCATTTT | CASSEGDSYQPQHF
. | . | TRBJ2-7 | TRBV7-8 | TGTGCCAGCAGCTTATTAGTACAATACGAGCAGTACTTC | CASSLLVQYEQYF
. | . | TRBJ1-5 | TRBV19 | TGTGCCAGTAGTAGGATTCGGGGTGTTCAGCCCCAGCATTTT | CASSRIRGVQPQHF
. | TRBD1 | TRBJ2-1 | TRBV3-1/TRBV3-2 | TGTGCCAGCAGTCTCACAGGGGACCTCAATGAGCAGTTCTTC | CASSLTGDLNEQFF
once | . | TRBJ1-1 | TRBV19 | TGTGCCAGTAGTATAGCAGGGACCGAAGCTTTCTTT | CASSIAGTEAFF
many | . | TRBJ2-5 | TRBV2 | TGTGCCAGCAGACGGGCAAATCTGAATCAAGAGACCCAGTACTTC | CASRRANLNQETQYF
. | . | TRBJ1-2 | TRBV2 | TGTGCCAGCAGTAAGGACCGTAACTATGGCTACACCTTC | CASSKDRNYGYTF
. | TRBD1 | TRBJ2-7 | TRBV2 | TGTGCCAGCAGTCCACCCAAAAACAGGGGGCCTTCCTACGAGCAGTACTTC | CASSPPKNRGPSYEQYF
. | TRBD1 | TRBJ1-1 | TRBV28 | TGTGCCAGCAGTCCGAACCGACAGGGAGGGGGCACTGAAGCTTTCTTT | CASSPNRQGGGTEAFF
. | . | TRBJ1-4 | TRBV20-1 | TGCAGTGCTAGGTTAGGCGAAAAACTGTTTTTT | CSARLGEKLFF
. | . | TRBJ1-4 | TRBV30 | TGTGCCTGTAGCTTTGCCAGGGACGCTAATGAAAAACTGTTTTTT | CACSFARDANEKLFF
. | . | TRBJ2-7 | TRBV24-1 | TGTGCCACCAGGGCCACTGACAGATACATTTACTTC | CATRATDRYIYF
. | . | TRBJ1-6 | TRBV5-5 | TGTGCCAGCAGCTTGTTAACCTATAATTCACCCCTCCACTTT | CASSLLTYNSPLHF
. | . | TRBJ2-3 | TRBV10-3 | TGTGCCATCAGTGAAGGTCGAGGGGTAGATACGCAGTATTTT | CAISEGRGVDTQYF
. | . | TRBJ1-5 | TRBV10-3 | TGTGCCATCAGTGAGTCGGGAAGCAATCAGCCCCAGCATTTT | CAISESGSNQPQHF
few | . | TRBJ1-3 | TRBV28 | TGTGCCAGCAGCTTAGGGACCTCTGGAAACACCATATATTTT | CASSLGTSGNTIYF
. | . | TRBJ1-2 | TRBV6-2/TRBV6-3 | TGTGCCAGCAGTGCGGGCAGGCAAAACTATGGCTACACCTTC | CASSAGRQNYGYTF
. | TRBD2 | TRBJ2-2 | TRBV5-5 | TGTGCCAGCAGCTTGGCTTGGGCGGGGGGGCCCACCGGGGAGCTGTTTTTT | CASSLAWAGGPTGELFF
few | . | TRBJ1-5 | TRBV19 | TGTGCCACCGCCCCCCGGGACCGTAGCAATCAGCCCCAGCATTTT | CATAPRDRSNQPQHF
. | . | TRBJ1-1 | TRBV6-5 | TGTGCCTTTAAGACGGGGGTTATGAACACTGAAGCTTTCTTT | CAFKTGVMNTEAFF
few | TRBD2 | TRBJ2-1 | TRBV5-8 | TGTGCCAGCATCACTAGCGGGAGGACCTCCTACAATGAGCAGTTCTTC | CASITSGRTSYNEQFF
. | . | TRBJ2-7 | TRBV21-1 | TGTGCCAGCAGCCCAAATGGGGGGTTCGGCGAGCAGTACTTC | CASSPNGGFGEQYF
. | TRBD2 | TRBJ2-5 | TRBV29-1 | TGCAGCGTTGACGCCGTGACTAGCGGGGCCCCGGAGACCCAGTACTTC | CSVDAVTSGAPETQYF
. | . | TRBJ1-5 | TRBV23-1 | TGCGCCAGCAGTCAATCGCCTATTCAGCCCCAGCATTTT | CASSQSPIQPQHF
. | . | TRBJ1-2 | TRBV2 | TGTGCCAGCAGTCCCATCATTTATGGCTACACCTTC | CASSPIIYGYTF
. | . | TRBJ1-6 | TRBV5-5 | TGTGCCAGCAGCTTGGACAGAAATTCACCCCTCCACTTT | CASSLDRNSPLHF
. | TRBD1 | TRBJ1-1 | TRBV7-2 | TGTGCCAGCAACGATAGGGGGGCAGGGGGAGGCGCTTTCTTT | CASNDRGAGGGAFF
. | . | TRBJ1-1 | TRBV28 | TGTGCCAGCAGTTTAGGTCGTGTAACTGAAGCTTTCTTT | CASSLGRVTEAFF
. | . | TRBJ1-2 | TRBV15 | TGTGCCACCAGCTTTGATAAGGGCGGCTATGGCTACACCTTC | CATSFDKGGYGYTF
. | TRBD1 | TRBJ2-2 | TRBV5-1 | TGCGCCAGCAGCTTTCAGGGGGCAAACACCGGGGAGCTGTTTTTT | CASSFQGANTGELFF
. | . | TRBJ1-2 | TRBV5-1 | TGCGCCAGCAGCCCTCCCCTGGACCCCCCAGGGCCTGGCTACACCTTC | CASSPPLDPPGPGYTF
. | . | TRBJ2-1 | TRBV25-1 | TGTGCCAGCAGTGAAAGCAGGCCTAACGGGCGGAATGAGCAGTTCTTC | CASSESRPNGRNEQFF
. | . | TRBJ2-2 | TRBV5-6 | TGTGCCAGCAGCTGGGGGGTTTGGGACACCGGGGAGCTGTTTTTT | CASSWGVWDTGELFF
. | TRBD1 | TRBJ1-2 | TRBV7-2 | TGTGCCAGCAGCTGGGACAGGGGAGCGAACTATGGCTACACCTTC | CASSWDRGANYGYTF
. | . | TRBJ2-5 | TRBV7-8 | TGTGCCAGCAGCTCCCGGGCCCTCCAAGAGACCCAGTACTTC | CASSSRALQETQYF
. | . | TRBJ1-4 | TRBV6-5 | TGTGCCAGCATCGGTCCCGGGGCTAATGAAAAACTGTTTTTT | CASIGPGANEKLFF
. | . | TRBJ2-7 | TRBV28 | TGTGCCAGCATGACGGGAGATTGGGTTAAACCCCCCCACTACGAGCAGTACTTC | CASMTGDWVKPPHYEQYF